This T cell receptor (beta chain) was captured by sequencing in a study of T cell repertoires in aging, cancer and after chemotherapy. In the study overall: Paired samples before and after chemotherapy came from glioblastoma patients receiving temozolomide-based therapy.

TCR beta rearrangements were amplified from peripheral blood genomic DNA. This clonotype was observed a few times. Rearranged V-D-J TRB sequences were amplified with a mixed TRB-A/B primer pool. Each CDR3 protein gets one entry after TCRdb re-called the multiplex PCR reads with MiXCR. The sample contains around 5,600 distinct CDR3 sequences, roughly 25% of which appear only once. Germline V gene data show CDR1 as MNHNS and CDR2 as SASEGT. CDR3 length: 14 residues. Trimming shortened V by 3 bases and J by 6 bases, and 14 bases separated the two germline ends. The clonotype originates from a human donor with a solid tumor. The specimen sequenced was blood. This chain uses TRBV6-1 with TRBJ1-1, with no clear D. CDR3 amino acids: CASSDRVLGAEAFF. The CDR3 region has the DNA TGTGCCAGCAGTGACCGGGTCCTCGGGGCTGAAGCTTTCTTT.